Listed below are T cell receptor beta chains from one sample, sequenced in a study of CD8 T cells in Susac syndrome. In TCRdb, the immunoSEQ multiplex PCR reads were re-called with MiXCR into one record per CDR3 protein. Seen here are roughly 200,000 distinct CDR3 sequences, 85% to 95% observed once, and the top ten hold around 0.093%. The source material was CD4+ T cells from PBMCs. The receptors come from a human donor in good health. CDR3s include the opening cysteine and the closing phenylalanine or tryptophan. D genes are given only for firm matches. A row's size may be missing; if present it is once, few, many or a size class.

len	v_gene	abundance	d_gene	j_gene	CDR3nt	CDR3aa
16	TRBV3-1	-	TRBD2	TRBJ2-1	TGTGCCAGCAGCCACCGGACTAGCGCCACTTACAATGAGCAGTTCTTC	CASSHRTSATYNEQFF
15	TRBV5-4	-	-	TRBJ2-3	TGTGCCAGCAGCTCGAACTCCCGGATGACAGATACGCAGTATTTT	CASSSNSRMTDTQYF
13	TRBV30	-	TRBD1	TRBJ1-2	TGTGCCTGGAGACCGACAGGGAGCTATGGCTACACCTTC	CAWRPTGSYGYTF
13	TRBV9	-	TRBD1	TRBJ1-2	TGTGCCAGCAAATCGAACAGGGGTTATGGCTACACCTTC	CASKSNRGYGYTF
13	TRBV20-1	once	-	TRBJ2-5	TGCAGTGCTAGAACGGGTGCCCAGGAGACCCAGTACTTC	CSARTGAQETQYF
13	TRBV3-1	-	-	TRBJ2-4	TGTGCCAGCAGCGAGGGACGGTTCAACATTCAGTACTTC	CASSEGRFNIQYF
13	TRBV20-1	-	-	TRBJ1-2	TGCATCGGAAACTCAGGGTTAGACTATGGCTACACCTTC	CIGNSGLDYGYTF
12	TRBV3-1	few	-	TRBJ2-5	TGTGCCAGTAAGGCGGAGCGGGAGACCCAGTACTTC	CASKAERETQYF
14	TRBV7-9	-	-	TRBJ2-1	TGTGCCAGCAGCGCCTCAAACGTCCAGGGGTCGCAGTTCTTC	CASSASNVQGSQFF
13	TRBV15	-	-	TRBJ2-5	TGTGCCACCAGCAGAGACCATTTAGAGTCCCAGTACTTC	CATSRDHLESQYF
12	TRBV5-6	-	-	TRBJ1-3	TGTGCCAGCAGCTTATTGAGAAACACCATATATTTT	CASSLLRNTIYF
13	TRBV3-1	-	-	TRBJ2-3	TGTGCCAGCAGCCCTCTAGCGTCCCTGTTGCAGTATTTT	CASSPLASLLQYF
15	TRBV29-1	-	TRBD2	TRBJ2-1	TGCAGCGTTCCCCCTAGCGGGAGCTCCTACAATGAGCAGTTCTTC	CSVPPSGSSYNEQFF
16	TRBV20-1	-	-	TRBJ2-1	TGCAGTGCTAGAGATGAGAGGGGGGCCGTCATGTATGAGCAGTTCTTC	CSARDERGAVMYEQFF
18	TRBV12-3/TRBV12-4	-	TRBD2	TRBJ2-6	TGTGCCAGCAGTTTAATAGCGGGGACCCTCTCTGGGGCCAACGTCCTGACTTTC	CASSLIAGTLSGANVLTF
14	TRBV12-3/TRBV12-4	-	TRBD1	TRBJ1-6	TGTGCCAGCAGCTTGACAGGGGTGGAGAGACCCCTCCACTTT	CASSLTGVERPLHF
15	TRBV29-1	-	TRBD1	TRBJ1-2	TGCAGCGTTGAAGGGGACAGGGGATTCGGCTATGGCTACACCTTC	CSVEGDRGFGYGYTF
15	TRBV28	-	TRBD1	TRBJ2-6	TGTGCCAGCAGTATGACAGGGTCTGGGGCCAACGTCCTGACTTTC	CASSMTGSGANVLTF
16	TRBV6-1	-	-	TRBJ2-7	TGTGCCAGCAGCCGTTCTCAAGGCGGGGGCCGGTACGAGCAGTACTTC	CASSRSQGGGRYEQYF
14	TRBV14	-	TRBD2	TRBJ2-1	TGTGCCAGCAGCCAAGGGACTAGCGGGAGCGAGCAGTTCTTC	CASSQGTSGSEQFF
13	TRBV3-1	-	-	TRBJ2-1	TGTGCCAGCAGCCAAGATCGAAAAAGAGAGGAGTTCTTC	CASSQDRKREEFF
14	TRBV4-1	-	TRBD1	TRBJ2-1	TGCGCCAGCAGTGTGGGGACAGCTTGGAATGAGCAGTTCTTC	CASSVGTAWNEQFF
13	TRBV20-1	-	-	TRBJ1-1	TGCAGTGCCACGACAGGAACTAACACTGAAGCTTTCTTT	CSATTGTNTEAFF
16	TRBV7-2	-	-	TRBJ1-6	TGTGCCAGCAGCTTAGTATCTACTGATTATAATTCACCCCTCCACTTT	CASSLVSTDYNSPLHF
14	TRBV20-1	-	-	TRBJ1-1	TGCAGTGCTCATGGGACCGCTACTCTCACTGAAGCTTTCTTT	CSAHGTATLTEAFF
16	TRBV19	once	TRBD1	TRBJ2-1	TGTGCCAGTAGTACGTTAGCAGGGGGAACCTGGGGTGAGCAGTTCTTC	CASSTLAGGTWGEQFF
14	TRBV7-3	-	-	TRBJ2-3	TGTGCCAGCAGCCCGAGGGCCAGCACAGATACGCAGTATTTT	CASSPRASTDTQYF
14	TRBV7-2	-	TRBD2	TRBJ2-1	TGTGCCAGCACCATCAACAGCGGGGGCAATGAGCAGTTCTTC	CASTINSGGNEQFF
15	TRBV12-3/TRBV12-4	-	TRBD1	TRBJ1-5	TGTGCCAGCAGTTTAGCAGGACAGGGGGATCAGCCCCAGCATTTT	CASSLAGQGDQPQHF
12	TRBV20-1	-	-	TRBJ2-1	TGCAGTGCTAGTGGACAGTACAATGAGCAGTTCTTC	CSASGQYNEQFF
13	TRBV30	-	-	TRBJ2-3	TGTGCCTGGACTAGCGAAAACACAGATACGCAGTATTTT	CAWTSENTDTQYF
13	TRBV7-3	-	-	TRBJ2-3	TGTGCCAGCAGTCAAGGACGGGTGTCAGGGCAGTATTTT	CASSQGRVSGQYF
11	TRBV28	-	-	TRBJ2-3	TGTGCCACACACAGGGTCGATACGCAGTATTTT	CATHRVDTQYF
13	TRBV12-3/TRBV12-4	-	-	TRBJ2-1	TGTGCCAGCAGCCTCCTGGAGTTCAATGAGCAGTTCTTC	CASSLLEFNEQFF
13	TRBV19	-	-	TRBJ2-5	TGTGCCAGTAGTATTGCGGTACTGGAGACCCAGTACTTC	CASSIAVLETQYF
11	TRBV20-1	-	-	TRBJ2-2	TGCAGTGCTAGCGGTGCCGGGGAGCTGTTTTTT	CSASGAGELFF
15	TRBV6-2/TRBV6-3	-	TRBD2	TRBJ2-3	TGTGCCAGCTGCACCCGGGGGGGACGGAAAGATACGCAGTATTTT	CASCTRGGRKDTQYF
15	TRBV4-3	-	TRBD2	TRBJ2-7	TGCGCCAGCAGCCTCGTCGCGGGGGGGGATTACGAGCAGTACTTC	CASSLVAGGDYEQYF
11	TRBV29-1	-	-	TRBJ2-1	TGCAGCGTTGAAGACAGAAATGAGCAGTTCTTC	CSVEDRNEQFF
15	TRBV5-6	-	-	TRBJ1-6	TGTGCCAGCAGCTTGACGAGGGGGGAGCTTCCACCCCTCCACTTT	CASSLTRGELPPLHF
14	TRBV20-1	-	TRBD2	TRBJ2-3	TGCAGTGCCGCAGGGACTACGGGGGCAGATACGCAGTATTTT	CSAAGTTGADTQYF
15	TRBV4-1	once	-	TRBJ2-1	TGCGCCAGCAGCCAAGGTTCATTGGCGTTCAATGAGCAGTTCTTC	CASSQGSLAFNEQFF
13	TRBV2	once	-	TRBJ1-6	TGTGCCAGTGGAGGGTTCTCGGACTCACCCCTCCACTTT	CASGGFSDSPLHF
14	TRBV4-1	-	-	TRBJ1-6	TGCGCCAGCAGCCAAGTGGACCGGCCGGAACCCCTCCACTTT	CASSQVDRPEPLHF
10	TRBV20-1	-	-	TRBJ2-5	TGCAGCAGGGGCAGGGAGACCCAGTACTTC	CSRGRETQYF